The subject of this entry is one TCR beta chain. The sample originates from a study of T cell changes during pregnancy in multiple sclerosis. The CDR3 runs 17 residues. CDR1 and CDR2 from the germline V gene are LNHDA and SQIVND (reference sequence). With 4 bases removed from V and 0 bases from J, the gap between germline ends came to 16 bases. Some clones are missing from TCRdb's copy, which holds only in-frame ones; the method was immunoSEQ multiplex PCR. The sample holds more than 25,000 clones, 89% seen once. The V call is TRBV19, the J call TRBJ1-5, with TRBD1 as a possible D gene (5 bases). This clonotype originated in a female donor with multiple sclerosis, enrolled in a pregnancy study. Sample: CD8+ T cells from peripheral blood mononuclear cells, taken in the third trimester of pregnancy. The CDR3 DNA follows: TGTGCCAGTAGTAATTATGGGGGAGGTTATAGCAATCAGCCCCAGCATTTT. Amino acids: CASSNYGGGYSNQPQHF.